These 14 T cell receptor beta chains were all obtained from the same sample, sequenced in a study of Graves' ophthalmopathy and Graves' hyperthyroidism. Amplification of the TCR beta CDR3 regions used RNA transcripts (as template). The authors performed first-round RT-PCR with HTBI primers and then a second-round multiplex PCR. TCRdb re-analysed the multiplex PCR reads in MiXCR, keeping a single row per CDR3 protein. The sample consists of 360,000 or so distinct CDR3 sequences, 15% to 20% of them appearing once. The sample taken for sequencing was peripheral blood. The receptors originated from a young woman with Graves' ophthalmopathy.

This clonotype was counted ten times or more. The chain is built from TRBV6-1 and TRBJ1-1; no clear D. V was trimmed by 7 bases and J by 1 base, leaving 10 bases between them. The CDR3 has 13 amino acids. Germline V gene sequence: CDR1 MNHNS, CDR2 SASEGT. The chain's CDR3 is CASMRGRNTEAFF. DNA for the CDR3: TGTGCCAGCATGAGAGGGCGGAACACTGAAGCTTTCTTT.

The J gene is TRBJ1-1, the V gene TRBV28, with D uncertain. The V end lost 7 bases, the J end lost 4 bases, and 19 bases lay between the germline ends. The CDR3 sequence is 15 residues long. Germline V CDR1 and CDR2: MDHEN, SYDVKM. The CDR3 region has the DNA TGTGCCAGCACCTTAGGAGGAGGGTGGGGCACTGAAGCTTTCTTT. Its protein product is CASTLGGGWGTEAFF.

CDR3 bases: TGTGCCAGCAGACAGGGAACAGGGCGGAACACTGAAGCTTTCTTT. Encoded protein: CASRQGTGRNTEAFF. The chain is built from TRBV6-1 and TRBJ1-1; perhaps TRBD1 as D (6 bases). The CDR3 runs 15 residues. Germline loops: CDR1 MNHNS, CDR2 SASEGT. V gave up 6 bases and J gave up 1 base, with 15 bases separating them.

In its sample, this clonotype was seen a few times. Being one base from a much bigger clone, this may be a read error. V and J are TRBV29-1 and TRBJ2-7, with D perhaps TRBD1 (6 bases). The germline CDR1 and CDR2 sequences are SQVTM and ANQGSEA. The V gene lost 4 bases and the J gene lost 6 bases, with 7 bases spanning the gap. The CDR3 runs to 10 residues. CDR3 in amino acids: CSVVGAEQYF. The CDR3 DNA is TGCAGCGTTGTGGGGGCCGAGCAGTACTTC.

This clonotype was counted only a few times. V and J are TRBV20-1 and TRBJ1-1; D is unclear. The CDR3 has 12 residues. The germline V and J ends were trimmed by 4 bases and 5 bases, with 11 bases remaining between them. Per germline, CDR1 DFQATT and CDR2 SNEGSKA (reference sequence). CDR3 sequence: CSAKPPGTEAFF. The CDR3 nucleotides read TGCAGTGCTAAACCTCCTGGGACTGAAGCTTTCTTT.

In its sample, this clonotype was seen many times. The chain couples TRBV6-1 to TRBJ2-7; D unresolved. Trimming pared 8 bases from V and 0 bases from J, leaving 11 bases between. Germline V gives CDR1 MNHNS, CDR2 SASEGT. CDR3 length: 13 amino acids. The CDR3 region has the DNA TGTGCCAGCGGTACGCCGCGCTCCTACGAGCAGTACTTC. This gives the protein CASGTPRSYEQYF.

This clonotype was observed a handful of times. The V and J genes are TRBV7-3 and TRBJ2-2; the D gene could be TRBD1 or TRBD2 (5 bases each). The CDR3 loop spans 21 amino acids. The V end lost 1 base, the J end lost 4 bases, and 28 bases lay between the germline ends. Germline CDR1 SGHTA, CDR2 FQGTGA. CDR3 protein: CASSLSLKKGPRTSATGELFF. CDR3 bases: TGTGCCAGCAGCTTAAGTTTAAAAAAGGGACCCAGGACCTCGGCCACCGGGGAGCTGTTTTTT.

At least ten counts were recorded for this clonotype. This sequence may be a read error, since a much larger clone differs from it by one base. CDR3 region: CASISSYEQYF. The CDR3 region has the DNA TGTGCCAGCATCTCCTCCTACGAGCAGTACTTC. The rearrangement links TRBV6-2 or TRBV6-3 to TRBJ2-7; D gene ambiguous. The CDR3 spans 11 residues. Germline CDR1 reads MNHEY; CDR2 reads SVGEGT. The V end lost 7 bases, the J end lost 0 bases, and 4 bases lay between the germline ends.

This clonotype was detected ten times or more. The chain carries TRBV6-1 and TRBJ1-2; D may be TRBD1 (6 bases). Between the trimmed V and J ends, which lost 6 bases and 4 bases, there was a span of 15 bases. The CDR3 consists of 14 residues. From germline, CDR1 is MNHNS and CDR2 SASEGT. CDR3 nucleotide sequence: TGTGCCAGCAGGGGTAGCGGGACACTCTATGGCTACACCTTC. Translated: CASRGSGTLYGYTF.

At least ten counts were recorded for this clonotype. CDR3 sequence reads: CASSFSGANTEAFF. The CDR3 DNA sequence: TGTGCCAGCAGTTTTTCAGGGGCGAACACTGAAGCTTTCTTT. This chain uses TRBV12-3 or TRBV12-4 with TRBJ1-1, with D tentatively TRBD1 (6 bases). The CDR3 extends over 14 amino acids. Trimming took 3 bases from V and 1 from J, leaving 9 bases between them.

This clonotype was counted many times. CDR3 sequence (DNA): TGTGCCACCAGTTCCAGTTTGTGGGGGCACGAAGCTTTCTTT. Its translation: CATSSSLWGHEAFF. This chain joins TRBV24-1 and TRBJ1-1, with TRBD1 as a possible D gene (6 bases). Germline V gene sequence: CDR1 KGHDR, CDR2 SFDVKD. The CDR3 consists of 14 residues. V was pared by 6 bases and J by 8 bases, with 18 bases between.

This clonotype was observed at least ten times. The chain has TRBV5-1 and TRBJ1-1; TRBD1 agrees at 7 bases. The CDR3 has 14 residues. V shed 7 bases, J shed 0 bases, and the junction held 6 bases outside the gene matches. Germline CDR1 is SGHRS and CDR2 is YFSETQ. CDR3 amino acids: CASQTGTMNTEAFF. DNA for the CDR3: TGCGCCAGCCAGACAGGGACGATGAACACTGAAGCTTTCTTT. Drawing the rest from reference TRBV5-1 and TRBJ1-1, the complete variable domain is KAGVTQTPRYLIKTRGQQVTLSCSPISGHRSVSWYQQTPGQGLQFLFEYFSETQRNKGNFPGRFSGRQFSNSRSEMNVSTLELGDSALYLCASQTGTMNTEAFFGQGTRLTVV.

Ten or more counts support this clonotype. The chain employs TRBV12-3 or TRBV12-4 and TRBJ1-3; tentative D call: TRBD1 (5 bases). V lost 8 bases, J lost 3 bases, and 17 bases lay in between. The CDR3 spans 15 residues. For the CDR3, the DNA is TGTGCCAGCCGTTGGGGTGGGGGTGGTGGAAACACCATATATTTT. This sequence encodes CASRWGGGGGNTIYF.

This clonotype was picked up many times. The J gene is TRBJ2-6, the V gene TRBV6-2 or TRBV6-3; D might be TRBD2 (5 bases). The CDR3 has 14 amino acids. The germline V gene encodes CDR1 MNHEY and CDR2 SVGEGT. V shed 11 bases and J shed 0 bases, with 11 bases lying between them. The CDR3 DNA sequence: TGTGCCCACGGGGTACGCTCTGGGGCCAACGTCCTGACTTTC. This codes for CAHGVRSGANVLTF.